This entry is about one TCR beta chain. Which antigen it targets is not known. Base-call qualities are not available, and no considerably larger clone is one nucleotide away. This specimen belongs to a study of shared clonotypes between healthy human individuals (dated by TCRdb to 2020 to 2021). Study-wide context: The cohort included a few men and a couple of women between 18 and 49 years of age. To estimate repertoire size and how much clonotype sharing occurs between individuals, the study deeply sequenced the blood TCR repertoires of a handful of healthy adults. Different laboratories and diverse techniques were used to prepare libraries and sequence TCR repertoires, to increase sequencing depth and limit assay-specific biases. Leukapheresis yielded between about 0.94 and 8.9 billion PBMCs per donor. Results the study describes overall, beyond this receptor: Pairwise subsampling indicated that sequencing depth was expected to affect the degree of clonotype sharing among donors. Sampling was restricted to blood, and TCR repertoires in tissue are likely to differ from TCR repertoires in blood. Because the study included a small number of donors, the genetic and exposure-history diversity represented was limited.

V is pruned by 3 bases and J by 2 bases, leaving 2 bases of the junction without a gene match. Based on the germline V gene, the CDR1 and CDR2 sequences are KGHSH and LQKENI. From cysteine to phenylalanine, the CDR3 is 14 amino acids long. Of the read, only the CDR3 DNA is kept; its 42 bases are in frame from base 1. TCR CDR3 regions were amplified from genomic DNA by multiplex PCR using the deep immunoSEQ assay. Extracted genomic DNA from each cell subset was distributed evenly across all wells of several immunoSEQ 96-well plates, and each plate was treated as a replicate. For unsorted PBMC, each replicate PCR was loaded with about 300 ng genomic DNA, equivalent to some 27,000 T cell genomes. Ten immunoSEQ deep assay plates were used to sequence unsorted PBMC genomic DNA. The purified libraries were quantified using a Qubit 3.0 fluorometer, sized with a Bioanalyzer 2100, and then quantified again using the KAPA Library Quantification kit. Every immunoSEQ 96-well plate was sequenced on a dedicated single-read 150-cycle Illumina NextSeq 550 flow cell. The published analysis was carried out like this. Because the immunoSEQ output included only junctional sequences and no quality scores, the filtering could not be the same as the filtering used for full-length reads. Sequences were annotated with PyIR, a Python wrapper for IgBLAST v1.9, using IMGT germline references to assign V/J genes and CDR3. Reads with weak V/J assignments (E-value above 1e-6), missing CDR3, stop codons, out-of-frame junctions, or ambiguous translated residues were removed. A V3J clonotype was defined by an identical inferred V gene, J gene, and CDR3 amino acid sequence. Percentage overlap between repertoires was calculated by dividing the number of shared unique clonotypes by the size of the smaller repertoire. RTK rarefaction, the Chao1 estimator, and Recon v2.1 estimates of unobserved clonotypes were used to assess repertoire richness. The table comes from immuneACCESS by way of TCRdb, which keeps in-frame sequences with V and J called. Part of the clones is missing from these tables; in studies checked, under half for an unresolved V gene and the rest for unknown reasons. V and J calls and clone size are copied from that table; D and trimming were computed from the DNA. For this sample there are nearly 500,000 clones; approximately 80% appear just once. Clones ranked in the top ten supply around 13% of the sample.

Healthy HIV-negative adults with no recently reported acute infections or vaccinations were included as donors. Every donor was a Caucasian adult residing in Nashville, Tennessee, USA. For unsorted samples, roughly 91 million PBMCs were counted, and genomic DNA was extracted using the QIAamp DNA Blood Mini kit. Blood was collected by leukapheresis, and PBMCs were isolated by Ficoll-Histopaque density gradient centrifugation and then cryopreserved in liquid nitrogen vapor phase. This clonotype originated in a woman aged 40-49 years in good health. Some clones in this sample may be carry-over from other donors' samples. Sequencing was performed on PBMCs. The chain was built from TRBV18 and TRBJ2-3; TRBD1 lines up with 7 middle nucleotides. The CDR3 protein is CASSPEGATDTQYF. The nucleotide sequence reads TGTGCCAGCTCACCTGAGGGGGCCACAGATACGCAGTATTTT.